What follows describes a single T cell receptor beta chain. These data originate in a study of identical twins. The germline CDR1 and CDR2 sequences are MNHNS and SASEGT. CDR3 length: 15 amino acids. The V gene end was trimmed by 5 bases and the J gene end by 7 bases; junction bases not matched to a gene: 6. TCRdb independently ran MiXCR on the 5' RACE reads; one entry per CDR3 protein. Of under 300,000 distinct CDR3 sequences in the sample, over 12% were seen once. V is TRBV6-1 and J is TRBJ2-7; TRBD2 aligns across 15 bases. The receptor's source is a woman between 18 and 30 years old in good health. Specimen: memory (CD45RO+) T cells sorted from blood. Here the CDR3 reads CASSRTSGGAREQYF. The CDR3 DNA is TGTGCCAGCAGTCGGACTAGCGGGGGGGCGCGGGAGCAGTACTTC.